Listed below are T cell receptor beta chains from one sample, sequenced in a study of blood T cell repertoires in COVID-19. Measured with immunoSEQ multiplex PCR; TCRdb has only the in-frame clones, and not every one. This table has 110,000 to 150,000 clones, 80% to 90% appearing once. The sequencing input was peripheral blood. The source is a woman aged 55-75 years with active COVID-19. CDR3s include the opening cysteine and the closing phenylalanine or tryptophan. A D gene is named only where the DNA matches it firmly. Clone size is not always given. Where it is, it says once, few, many or a class for expanded clones.

.	TRBV7-3	TRBJ2-2	.	CASSLRDSELFF	TGTGCCAGCAGCTTAAGGGACTCGGAGCTGTTTTTT
.	TRBV6-2/TRBV6-3	TRBJ1-2	.	CASSYSAAVYGYTF	TGTGCCAGCAGTTACTCAGCGGCAGTCTATGGCTACACCTTC
.	TRBV6-1	TRBJ2-3	TRBD2	CASSVRGAAGGHTDTQYF	TGTGCCAGCAGTGTAAGGGGGGCGGCGGGAGGCCACACAGATACGCAGTATTTT
.	TRBV6-2/TRBV6-3	TRBJ2-2	TRBD1	CASSSGQGVNTGELFF	TGTGCCAGCAGCTCGGGACAGGGGGTGAACACCGGGGAGCTGTTTTTT
.	TRBV5-1	TRBJ2-7	TRBD2	CASSSGTSGRWTYEQYF	TGCGCCAGCAGCTCCGGGACTAGCGGGAGATGGACCTACGAGCAGTACTTC
.	TRBV29-1	TRBJ2-7	TRBD2	CSVFGTSGSYEQYF	TGCAGCGTCTTTGGGACTAGCGGGAGCTACGAGCAGTACTTC
.	TRBV19	TRBJ2-1	.	CASRLASYNEQFF	TGTGCCAGTAGGCTAGCCTCCTACAATGAGCAGTTCTTC
once	TRBV2	TRBJ2-3	.	CASSLGGGRTDTQYF	TGTGCCAGCAGCCTAGGGGGGGGCCGCACAGATACGCAGTATTTT
.	TRBV20-1	TRBJ2-5	.	CSAPPAGVQYF	TGCAGTGCTCCCCCAGCAGGGGTCCAGTACTTC
.	TRBV28	TRBJ1-4	.	CASRSTGNEKLFF	TGTGCCAGCCGCTCTACAGGGAATGAAAAACTGTTTTTT
.	TRBV30	TRBJ1-6	TRBD1	CAWTLQGLSSYNSPLHF	TGTGCCTGGACGCTACAGGGGTTGAGCTCCTATAATTCACCCCTCCACTTT
.	TRBV28	TRBJ1-2	TRBD1	CASSTGTGGIYGYTF	TGTGCCAGCAGTACCGGGACAGGGGGCATCTATGGCTACACCTTC
.	TRBV28	TRBJ1-3	.	CASSLGGLEGNTIYF	TGTGCCAGCAGTCTGGGGGGGTTGGAGGGAAACACCATATATTTT
.	TRBV29-1	TRBJ1-1	.	CSVEAGYGEAFF	TGCAGCGTTGAAGCAGGGTATGGTGAAGCTTTCTTT